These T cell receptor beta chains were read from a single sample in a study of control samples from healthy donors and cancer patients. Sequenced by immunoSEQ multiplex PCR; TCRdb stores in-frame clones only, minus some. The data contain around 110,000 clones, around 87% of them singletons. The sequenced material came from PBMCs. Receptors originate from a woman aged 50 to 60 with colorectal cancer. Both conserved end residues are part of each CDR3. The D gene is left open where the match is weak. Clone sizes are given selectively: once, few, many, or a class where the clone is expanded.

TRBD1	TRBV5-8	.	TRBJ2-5	CASSLGQGASFGETQYF	TGTGCCAGCAGCTTGGGACAGGGGGCGTCTTTCGGGGAGACCCAGTACTTC
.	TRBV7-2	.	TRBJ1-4	CASSFQGSTNEKLFF	TGTGCCAGCAGCTTTCAGGGATCAACTAATGAAAAACTGTTTTTT
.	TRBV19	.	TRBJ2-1	CASSIRVRRGGNEQFF	TGTGCCAGTAGTATACGAGTTCGGCGGGGCGGGAATGAGCAGTTCTTC
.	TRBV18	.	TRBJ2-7	CASSPTKVWGYEQYF	TGTGCCAGCTCTCCCACAAAGGTCTGGGGTTACGAGCAGTACTTC
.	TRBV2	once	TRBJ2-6	CASSPRANVLTF	TGTGCCAGCAGCCCAAGGGCCAACGTCCTGACTTTC
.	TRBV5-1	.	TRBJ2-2	CASSLLGPTTATTGELFF	TGCGCCAGCAGCTTGTTGGGACCTACAACTGCCACCACCGGGGAGCTGTTTTTT
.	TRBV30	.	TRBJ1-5	CAWSRGTQPQHF	TGTGCCTGGAGTAGGGGGACTCAGCCCCAGCATTTT
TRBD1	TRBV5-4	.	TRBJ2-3	CASGTGDTDTQYF	TGTGCCAGCGGGACAGGGGACACAGATACGCAGTATTTT
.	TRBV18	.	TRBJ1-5	CASSPTGNQPQHF	TGTGCCAGCTCACCGACAGGTAATCAGCCCCAGCATTTT
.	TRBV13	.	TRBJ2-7	CASSKDPGNEQYF	TGTGCCAGCAGCAAAGATCCAGGGAACGAGCAGTACTTC
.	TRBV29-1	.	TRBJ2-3	CSVPGPNGPDTQYF	TGCAGCGTCCCGGGCCCGAACGGCCCAGATACGCAGTATTTT
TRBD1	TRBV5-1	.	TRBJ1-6	CASSLLGADRESSPLHF	TGCGCCAGCAGCTTGCTTGGGGCGGACAGGGAGTCTTCACCCCTCCACTTT
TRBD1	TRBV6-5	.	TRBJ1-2	CASRDGQGDYGYTF	TGTGCCAGCAGGGACGGACAGGGAGACTATGGCTACACCTTC
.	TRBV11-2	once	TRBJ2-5	CASSLTAETQYF	TGTGCCAGCAGCTTAACTGCCGAGACCCAGTACTTC
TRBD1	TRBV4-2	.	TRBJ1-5	CASSQVRGRRQPQHF	TGTGCCAGCAGCCAAGTAAGGGGGCGCCGTCAGCCCCAGCATTTT
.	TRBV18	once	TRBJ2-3	CASSPERDTQYF	TGTGCCAGCTCACCCGAGCGGGATACGCAGTATTTT
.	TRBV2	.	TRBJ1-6	CASSEARGNSPLHF	TGTGCCAGCAGTGAAGCCAGGGGAAATTCACCCCTCCACTTT
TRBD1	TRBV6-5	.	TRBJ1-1	CASSKGQGAFHEAFF	TGTGCCAGCAGTAAGGGACAGGGGGCGTTTCATGAAGCTTTCTTT
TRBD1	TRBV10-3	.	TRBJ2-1	CATGTGRIEQFF	TGTGCCACAGGGACAGGGAGGATTGAGCAGTTCTTC
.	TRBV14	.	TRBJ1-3	CASSQELLHSGNTIYF	TGTGCCAGCAGCCAAGAGTTGCTCCACTCTGGAAACACCATATATTTT
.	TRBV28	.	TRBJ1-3	CASSPLGGGTIYF	TGTGCCAGCAGTCCGCTCGGGGGTGGCACCATATATTTT
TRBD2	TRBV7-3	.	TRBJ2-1	CASSLLGRGSESNEQFF	TGTGCCAGCAGCTTACTAGGACGCGGGAGTGAATCCAATGAGCAGTTCTTC
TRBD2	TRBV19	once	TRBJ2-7	CASSTRAGTGYEQYF	TGTGCCAGTAGTACTCGAGCGGGAACCGGGTACGAGCAGTACTTC
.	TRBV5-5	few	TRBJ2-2	CASSFFGRIGELFF	TGTGCCAGCAGCTTTTTTGGCCGGATCGGGGAGCTGTTTTTT
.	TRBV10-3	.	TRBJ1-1	CAISDVLRLNTEAFF	TGTGCCATCAGTGACGTCTTGCGCCTTAACACTGAAGCTTTCTTT
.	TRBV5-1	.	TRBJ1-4	CASSLDRPNGEKLFF	TGCGCCAGCAGCTTGGACAGGCCGAACGGGGAAAAACTGTTTTTT
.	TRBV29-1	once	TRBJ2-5	CSVGGTGPGTQYF	TGCAGCGTTGGCGGTACAGGGCCGGGGACCCAGTACTTC
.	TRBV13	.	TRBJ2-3	CASSRRTPADTQYF	TGTGCCAGCAGCCGGAGGACCCCTGCGGATACGCAGTATTTT
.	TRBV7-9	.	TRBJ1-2	CASSNPGELYGYTF	TGTGCCAGCAGCAACCCTGGGGAGCTTTATGGCTACACCTTC